One sample yielded the 27 T cell receptor beta chains listed below, sequenced in a study of regulatory T cells in long-lasting Graves disease. Combining iRepertoire HTBI primers with Arm-PCR of CDR3 regions, the authors built TCR beta libraries. MiXCR, run by TCRdb on the multiplex PCR reads, gives a single entry per CDR3 protein. The table has 350,000 to 400,000 distinct CDR3 sequences, around a sixth seen once; the top ten hold 22%. As to time point: newly diagnosed GD, antithyroid drugs for less than 3 months. After RNA was extracted from PBMCs, the TCR library was made from it. The material sequenced was peripheral blood mononuclear cells (PBMCs), taken at new diagnosis, from a patient treated with antithyroid drugs. These receptors all stem from a female donor with Graves disease.

This chain uses TRBV19 with TRBJ1-1, with 7 bases aligning to TRBD1. V trimming: 3 bases; J trimming: 0 bases; junction bases outside the gene matches: 10. CDR1 is LNHDA, CDR2 SQIVND, per germline (reference sequence). The CDR3 spans 17 residues. CDR3 nucleotides: TGTGCCAGTAGTATGGGAGGTCGGGACAGAATGAACACTGAAGCTTTCTTT. Amino acid sequence: CASSMGGRDRMNTEAFF. The full variable domain, completed using reference TRBV19 and TRBJ1-1, is DGGITQSPKYLFRKEGQNVTLSCEQNLNHDAMYWYRQDPGQGLRLIYYSQIVNDFQKGDIAEGYSVSREKKESFPLTVTSAQKNPTAFYLCASSMGGRDRMNTEAFFGQGTRLTVV.

The table lists this clonotype with many counts. The chain employs TRBV5-1 and TRBJ2-1, with 10 nucleotides matching TRBD2. The CDR3 spans 15 residues. From germline, CDR1 is SGHRS and CDR2 YFSETQ. V lost 4 bases to trimming and J lost 12 bases; unmatched junction nucleotides: 13. The chain's CDR3 is CASSTEIGLAVGQFF. DNA of the CDR3: TGCGCCAGCAGCACAGAAATAGGACTAGCGGTTGGGCAGTTCTTC.

This clonotype was seen at least ten times. The CDR3: CASSPQDGGYTF. CDR3 DNA sequence: TGTGCCAGCAGCCCCCAAGACGGCGGCTACACCTTC. This chain joins TRBV7-9 and TRBJ1-2, with unresolved D. V gave up 5 bases and J gave up 8 bases, with 12 bases separating them. This CDR3 has 12 amino acids. Germline loops: CDR1 SEHNR, CDR2 FQNEAQ (reference sequence).

At least ten counts were recorded for this clonotype. The rearrangement uses TRBV2 and TRBJ1-4; D remains ambiguous. V was trimmed by 2 bases and J by 5 bases, leaving 9 bases between them. CDR1 and CDR2 from the germline V gene are SNHLY and FYNNEI. The CDR3 has 14 amino acids. CDR3 coding DNA: TGTGCCAGCAGTGAATGGAACACCAATGAAAAACTGTTTTTT. Translating gives CASSEWNTNEKLFF.

This clonotype was seen ten or more times. This rearrangement joins TRBV3-1 to TRBJ2-2, with TRBD1 matching over 7 bases. The germline gives CDR1 LGHDT, CDR2 YNNKEL (reference sequence). V trimming: 8 bases; J trimming: 8 bases; junction bases outside the gene matches: 14. The CDR3 has 15 residues. CDR3 bases: TGTGCCAGCGTTAAGACCGGGACAGCCCCTGGGGAGCTGTTTTTT. Amino acid sequence: CASVKTGTAPGELFF.

The chain links TRBV15 to TRBJ2-5; D is uncertain. V shed 1 base and J shed 5 bases, with 11 bases lying between them. The CDR3 consists of 14 residues. The germline V gene has CDR1 LNHNV and CDR2 YYDKDF (reference sequence). The DNA of the CDR3 is TGTGCCACCAGCAGAGTCGGTAGATGGGAGACCCAGTACTTC. Translating it yields CATSRVGRWETQYF.

The chain links TRBV9 to TRBJ1-1; 8 nucleotides line up with TRBD1. CDR3 length equals 14 residues. CDR1 and CDR2 (germline): SGDLS, YYNGEE. After removal of 6 bases from V and 5 bases from J, the junction contained 9 bases not matched to a gene. The CDR3 loop reads CASNPDRGGTEAFF. For the CDR3, the DNA is TGTGCCAGCAATCCTGACAGGGGAGGGACTGAAGCTTTCTTT.

This clonotype was seen ten or more times. The chain recombines TRBV10-2 with TRBJ1-5; D unclear. V lost 3 bases, J lost 5 bases, and 11 bases lay in between. The germline V gene encodes CDR1 WSHSY and CDR2 SAAADI. CDR3 size: 14 residues. DNA for the CDR3: TGCGCCAGCAGTGAATGGGCGGAGTATCAGCCCCAGCATTTT. Protein: CASSEWAEYQPQHF.

A note on this clonotype: A much larger clone is a single base away; this may be a read error. The rearrangement uses TRBV7-9 and TRBJ2-7; possible D gene TRBD2, 5 bases. Germline V gene data show CDR1 as SEHNR and CDR2 as FQNEAQ (reference sequence). This CDR3 is 14 amino acids long. V was pared by 5 bases and J by 6 bases, with 17 bases between. CDR3 residues: CASSEDDGIGEQYF. DNA of the CDR3: TGTGCCAGCAGCGAGGATGACGGGATTGGCGAGCAGTACTTC. Full variable domain (rest looked up from reference TRBV7-9 and TRBJ2-7): DTGVSQNPRHKITKRGQNVTFRCDPISEHNRLYWYRQTLGQGPEFLTYFQNEAQLEKSRLLSDRFSAERPKGSFSTLEIQRTEQGDSAMYLCASSEDDGIGEQYFGPGTRLTVT.

There are many counts of this clonotype. CDR3 protein: CASSFGLALVYERTEAFF. DNA of the CDR3: TGTGCCAGCAGCTTTGGCTTAGCTCTCGTTTACGAACGGACTGAAGCTTTCTTT. The rearrangement links TRBV5-4 to TRBJ1-1; D not resolved. Germline loops: CDR1 SGHNT, CDR2 YYREEE (reference sequence). The V end lost 2 bases, the J end lost 5 bases, and 25 bases lay between the germline ends. The CDR3 is 18 amino acids.

In this sample, this clonotype turned up many times. This rearrangement joins TRBV2 to TRBJ2-1, with TRBD1 identical over 7 bases. The CDR3 has 17 residues. The V gene's germline CDR1 is SNHLY and CDR2 FYNNEI. The V gene end was trimmed by 6 bases and the J gene end by 5 bases; junction bases not matched to a gene: 16. CDR3 amino acids: CASRGQPLVSFDNEQFF. The CDR3 nucleotides read TGTGCCAGCAGGGGACAGCCATTAGTGTCGTTTGACAATGAGCAGTTCTTC.

In its sample, this clonotype was seen many times. The chain combines TRBV11-2 with TRBJ1-1; 11 bases agree with TRBD1. The CDR3 totals 14 residues. Germline V gene sequence: CDR1 SGHAT, CDR2 FQNNGV. Germline trimming cut 3 bases from V and 5 bases from J; bases unmatched to any gene: 2. In DNA form, the CDR3 reads TGTGCCAGCAGCTTGGACAGGGGGCAAACTGAAGCTTTCTTT. Amino acid sequence: CASSLDRGQTEAFF.

As to this clonotype: A far more abundant clone sits one base away, making this likely a read error. The chain recombines TRBV5-4 with TRBJ2-1; 7 bases fit TRBD1. CDR3 size: 15 residues. The germline gives CDR1 SGHNT, CDR2 YYREEE (reference sequence). Trimming removed 0 bases from V and 13 bases from J; junction bases left unmatched: 13. The CDR3 is CASSLGDSFQETQFF. In DNA form, the CDR3 reads TGTGCCAGCAGCTTGGGGGACAGTTTTCAAGAGACCCAGTTCTTC.

In its sample, this clonotype was seen once. The J gene is TRBJ2-1, the V gene TRBV12-3 or TRBV12-4; 7 bases line up with TRBD2. J was trimmed by 6 bases and V by 5 bases; bases with no gene match: 7. The CDR3 is 14 amino acids. The CDR3 loop is CASSGPLARNEQFF. Here the CDR3 DNA reads TGTGCCAGCAGTGGGCCACTAGCGCGCAATGAGCAGTTCTTC.

This clonotype was detected only a few times. A far larger clone is one base from this, pointing to a likely read error. The chain combines TRBV2 with TRBJ2-7; the match to TRBD1 covers 8 bases. The CDR3 covers 16 residues. Germline V gene data show CDR1 as SNHLY and CDR2 as FYNNEI. The CDR3 nucleotides read TGTGCCTGCTCTGGGGACGGGACAGGAGGAATCAATGAGCAGCTCTTC. The encoded protein is CACSGDGTGGINEQLF.

This clonotype showed up many times. The chain is built from TRBV7-9 and TRBJ2-1; 8 bases agree with TRBD1. This CDR3 is 16 amino acids long. V dropped 7 bases and J dropped 8; count of bases not matched to a gene: 16. From germline, CDR1 is SEHNR and CDR2 FQNEAQ (reference sequence). CDR3 coding DNA: TGTGCCAGCACCCCCGAACCAGGGGGCGGCTCTCATGAGCAGTTCTTC. It is translated as CASTPEPGGGSHEQFF.

This clonotype has ten or more counts. The rearrangement joins TRBV6-1 to TRBJ1-6, with a possible D match to TRBD1 (6 bases). This CDR3 spans 16 amino acids. CDR1 and CDR2 (germline): MNHNS, SASEGT. V lost 2 bases, J lost 2 bases, and 10 bases lay in between. This chain's CDR3 is CASSEKGGTYNSPLHF. The DNA of the CDR3 is TGTGCCAGCAGTGAAAAAGGGGGGACCTATAATTCACCCCTCCACTTT.

This clonotype was recorded a few times. The V call is TRBV2, the J call TRBJ1-4; 8 bases line up with TRBD1. The CDR3 is made up of 15 amino acids. CDR1 is SNHLY, CDR2 FYNNEI, per germline. J gave up 0 bases and V 6 bases, and 3 bases lay outside the gene matches. In DNA, the CDR3 is TGTGCCAGCAGGGGACAGGCTGCAACTAATGAAAAACTGTTTTTT. This gives the protein CASRGQAATNEKLFF.

CDR3 amino acids: CASSFSRDSAYEQYF. The CDR3, as DNA: TGTGCCAGCAGTTTCTCAAGGGACTCCGCCTACGAGCAGTACTTC. The V call is TRBV6-2 or TRBV6-3, the J call TRBJ2-7, with TRBD2 as a possible D gene (6 bases). This CDR3 region has 15 residues. Trimming took off 4 bases at V and 2 bases at J, with 15 bases between the two ends. Germline CDR1 is MNHEY and CDR2 is SVGEGT.

This clonotype was detected a few times. V gene TRBV25-1 combines with J gene TRBJ2-1; perhaps TRBD2 as D (6 bases). The CDR3 is 16 amino acids. The germline CDR1 and CDR2 sequences are MGHDK and SYGVNS. V lost 2 bases, J lost 13 bases, and 24 bases lay in between. CDR3 bases: TGTGCCAGCAGTGAACAACTTTACACCCCAGGGAGGTCCCAGTTCTTC. Translating it yields CASSEQLYTPGRSQFF.

This clonotype was detected a few times. This sequence joins TRBV20-1 and TRBJ1-2; 7 bases align to TRBD1. The J segment lost 3 bases and the V segment lost 5 bases, leaving 6 bases of the junction unmatched. Looked up from germline, CDR1 is DFQATT and CDR2 is SNEGSKA (reference sequence). This CDR3 is 13 amino acids long. The CDR3 protein is CSASWTGHYGYTF. In DNA, the CDR3 is TGCAGTGCTTCCTGGACAGGCCACTATGGCTACACCTTC.

This clonotype turned up a few times. This clone may be a read error of a much larger clone one base away. The V gene is TRBV28, the J gene TRBJ2-7; 9 bases align to TRBD1. The CDR3 totals 15 residues. Germline V gene lookup returns CDR1 MDHEN and CDR2 SYDVKM. The CDR3 DNA is TGTGCCAACAGTTTAGCCGGGACAGGGTCCTACGAGCAGTACTTC. This codes for CANSLAGTGSYEQYF.

This clonotype came up many times. This chain links TRBV5-1 with TRBJ1-3; a weak D match, TRBD1 (5 bases). In germline, CDR1 is SGHRS, CDR2 YFSETQ. V lost 0 bases and J lost 2, with 18 bases in between. The CDR3 contains 18 residues. The CDR3 nucleotides are TGCGCCAGCAGCTTGGGCGGCACTGGGGGATGGACTGGAAACACCATATATTTT. Its translation is CASSLGGTGGWTGNTIYF.

This clonotype was found many times. The chain uses TRBV18 and TRBJ2-1; 9 bases are shared with TRBD1. V lost 3 bases, J lost 3 bases, and 3 bases stayed unmatched. The CDR3 is made up of 15 amino acids. Germline-derived CDR1 and CDR2 are KGHSH and LQKENI. The CDR3 nucleotides read TGTGCCAGCTCACCGGGACAGGGTCGCTACAATGAGCAGTTCTTC. Amino acids: CASSPGQGRYNEQFF.

This clonotype showed up many times. V usage is TRBV5-5 and J usage is TRBJ1-1; no clear D. Trimming shortened V by 2 bases and J by 1 base, and 12 bases separated the two germline ends. Per germline, CDR1 SGHKS and CDR2 YYEKEE (reference sequence). The CDR3 contains 15 residues. The CDR3 DNA sequence: TGTGCCAGCAGCTTCGGCTGGGGATCGAACACTGAAGCTTTCTTT. Translating it yields CASSFGWGSNTEAFF.

This clonotype was recorded a few times. The chain carries TRBV7-9 and TRBJ2-3; 10 bases line up with TRBD2. The trim removed 1 base at V and 5 bases at J, leaving 6 bases unmatched. Germline CDR1 is SEHNR and CDR2 is FQNEAQ (reference sequence). CDR3 length: 16 amino acids. The CDR3 nucleotides read TGTGCCAGCAGCTTAGGCACTAGCGGGAAAAGAGATACGCAGTATTTT. This sequence encodes CASSLGTSGKRDTQYF.

This clonotype was observed at least ten times. The chain joins TRBV28 to TRBJ1-2; D may be TRBD1 (5 bases). The CDR3 consists of 16 residues. V was clipped by 7 bases and J by 2 bases, with 20 bases between them. Per germline, CDR1 MDHEN and CDR2 SYDVKM. CDR3: CASTFPSGGSNYGYTF. Here the CDR3 DNA reads TGTGCCAGCACCTTCCCCAGTGGGGGGAGCAACTATGGCTACACCTTC.